This T cell receptor beta chain was obtained from a study of blood T cell repertoires in COVID-19. Allocation to cohorts depended on clinical history reported by the participants. Per the study methods: Amplification with reference gene primers provided the estimates of nucleated cell counts. Some clones are missing from TCRdb's copy, which holds only in-frame ones; the method was immunoSEQ multiplex PCR. That table gives V, J and clone size, and the DNA gave D and trimming. This table holds roughly 310,000 clones, approximately 90% found once. The V gene's germline CDR1 is SGDLS and CDR2 YYNGEE. The CDR3 extends over 13 amino acids. V dropped 4 bases and J dropped 3 bases, with 10 bases sitting between them.

Specimen: PBMCs or T cells enriched from blood (not recorded which). This TCR was recovered from a woman aged 40-49 years who had recovered from COVID-19. V and J are TRBV9 and TRBJ1-2; D gene ambiguous. Written as DNA, the CDR3 is TGTGCCAGCAGCCCCATCGGGGACTATGGCTACACCTTC. Its translation is CASSPIGDYGYTF.